One and the same sample provided the 2 T cell receptor beta chains below, sequenced in a study of blood T cell repertoires in COVID-19. Sequenced by immunoSEQ multiplex PCR; TCRdb stores in-frame clones only, minus some. The table has roughly 260,000 clones, roughly nine tenths seen once; the top ten hold around 9.1%. Sequencing was carried out using peripheral blood. The receptors stem from a man in his forties or fifties who had recovered from COVID-19.

This chain's CDR3 is CASSRGQEGNTIYF. Here the CDR3 DNA reads TGTGCCAGCAGCCGCGGACAGGAAGGAAACACCATATATTTT. The chain couples TRBV6-6 to TRBJ1-3; 7 bases align to TRBD1. CDR1 is MNHNY and CDR2 is SVGAGI in the germline V gene (reference sequence). The CDR3 covers 14 residues. J lost 4 bases, V lost 6 bases, and 6 bases had no gene match.

V is TRBV7-9 and J is TRBJ2-1, with 13 bases that match TRBD2. V dropped 5 bases and J dropped 6; count of bases not matched to a gene: 16. The germline CDR1 and CDR2 sequences are SEHNR and FQNEAQ (reference sequence). This CDR3 region has 19 residues. The chain's CDR3 is CASSPGGLAGNLGSNEQFF. The DNA of the CDR3 is TGTGCCAGCAGCCCCGGGGGACTAGCGGGGAATCTAGGCAGCAATGAGCAGTTCTTC.